This T cell receptor beta chain was sequenced during a study of metastatic and nonmetastatic thyroid tumors. Study-level information: Patients with malignant and benign thyroid disease provided blood and tumor or nodule tissue, whose repertoires were compared.

Study-wide points: Compared with benign nodules, malignant thyroid tumors were reported to have significantly higher TCR beta diversity in both blood and tumor.

Authors' analysis steps: It was from CDR3 differences across clinicopathological groups that a distant-metastasis classifier for papillary thyroid cancer was built. TCRdb re-called the PCR reads through MiXCR. The V and J calls follow TCRdb's processing rather than the paper's. The repertoire holds about 12,000 clones, with about a third as singletons. All patients were treatment-naive before thyroid surgery. A few counts support this clone. Its cognate antigen is unknown. Specimen: tumor tissue. The clonotype was recovered from a female donor with papillary thyroid cancer or a benign thyroid nodule (not recorded which). Some clones in this sample may be carry-over from other donors' samples.

The CDR3 reads CASSSLPSTGVEQYF. The DNA for the CDR3 is TGTGCCAGTAGTTCACTGCCCTCAACAGGTGTAGAGCAGTACTTC. The J gene is TRBJ2-7, the V gene TRBV19, with D maybe TRBD1 (5 bases). The ends were cut back, 5 bases at V and 7 bases at J, with 21 bases in the middle. Looked up from germline, CDR1 is LNHDA and CDR2 is SQIVND (reference sequence). CDR3 length: 15 residues.